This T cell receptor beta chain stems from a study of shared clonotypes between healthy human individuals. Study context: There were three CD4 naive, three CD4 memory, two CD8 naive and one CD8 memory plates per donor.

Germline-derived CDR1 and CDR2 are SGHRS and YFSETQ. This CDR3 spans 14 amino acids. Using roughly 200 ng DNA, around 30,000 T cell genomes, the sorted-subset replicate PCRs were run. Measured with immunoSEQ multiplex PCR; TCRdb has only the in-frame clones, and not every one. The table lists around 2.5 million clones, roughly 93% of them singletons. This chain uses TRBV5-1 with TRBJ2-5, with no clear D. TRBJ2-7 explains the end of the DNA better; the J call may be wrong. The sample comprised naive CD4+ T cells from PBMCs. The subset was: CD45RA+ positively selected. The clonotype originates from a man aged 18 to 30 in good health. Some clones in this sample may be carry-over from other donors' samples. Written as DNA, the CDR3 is TGCGCCAGCAGCACGACCGGGCCTTCCTACGAGCAGTACTTC. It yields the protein CASSTTGPSYEQYF.